The 19 T cell receptor beta chains below were found in one sample sequenced in a study of T-cell reconstitution after alpha-beta-depleted transplantation in children. The TCRbeta library was prepared with unique molecular identifiers. Via MiXCR, TCRdb re-called the PCR reads, giving one row per CDR3 protein. The sample records a few hundred thousand distinct CDR3 sequences, roughly 6.6% being singletons. Sequenced material: PBMCs, taken before TCRalphabeta/CD19-depleted stem cell transplant. The receptors originated from a boy between 2 and 15 years old with acute lymphoblastic leukemia, due to receive a stem cell transplant.

This clonotype showed up many times. CDR3 amino acids: CASSFASGSSSTDTQYF. DNA of the CDR3: TGTGCCAGCAGTTTTGCTAGCGGGAGCTCTAGCACAGATACGCAGTATTTT. The chain recombines TRBV12-3 or TRBV12-4 with TRBJ2-3, with 10 bases lining up with TRBD2. CDR3 length equals 17 residues. V lost 3 bases and J lost 0; bases outside the gene matches: 6.

In this sample, this clonotype turned up many times. This sequence joins TRBV27 and TRBJ2-2; D uncertain. Trimming removed 1 base at V and 8 bases at J, with 2 bases between. The germline V gene encodes CDR1 MNHEY and CDR2 SMNVEV (reference sequence). This CDR3 spans 11 amino acids. Here the CDR3 DNA reads TGTGCCAGCAGTTTATGGGGGGAGCTGTTTTTT. It is translated as CASSLWGELFF.

The sample holds many counts of this clonotype. CDR3 DNA: TGCGCCAGCAGCCGGTCTAGCTCCACCGGGGAGCTGTTTTTT. The encoded protein is CASSRSSSTGELFF. The chain links TRBV4-3 to TRBJ2-2; D possibly corresponds to TRBD2 (5 bases). CDR1 and CDR2 from the germline V gene are LGHNA and YSLEER. V shed 4 bases and J shed 4 bases, with 10 bases lying between them. The CDR3 runs to 14 residues.

The chain is built from TRBV30 and TRBJ1-3; no reliable D call. The CDR3 runs to 15 residues. Germline V lookup: CDR1 GTSNPN, CDR2 SVGIG (reference sequence). Trimming took off 4 bases at V and 1 base at J, with 14 bases between the two ends. CDR3 residues: CAWIGLRPSGNTIYF. In DNA, the CDR3 is TGTGCCTGGATCGGACTGCGGCCTTCTGGAAACACCATATATTTT.

This clonotype came up many times. The chain links TRBV11-2 to TRBJ2-7; D uncertain. The ends were cut back, 6 bases at V and 2 bases at J, with 14 bases in the middle. This CDR3 comprises 14 residues. The germline V gene has CDR1 SGHAT and CDR2 FQNNGV. The CDR3 DNA is TGTGCCAGCAGTTCCCCACGTACCCCCTACGAGCAGTACTTC. Translation gives CASSSPRTPYEQYF. The entire variable domain, with the rest obtained from reference TRBV11-2 and TRBJ2-7, is as follows: EAGVAQSPRYKIIEKRQSVAFWCNPISGHATLYWYQQILGQGPKLLIQFQNNGVVDDSQLPKDRFSAERLKGVDSTLKIQPAKLEDSAVYLCASSSPRTPYEQYFGPGTRLTVT.

This clonotype was seen at least ten times. The CDR3 DNA reads TGTGCCAGCCAAGACCTTACCGGGGAGCTGTTTTTT. Translation gives CASQDLTGELFF. The chain has TRBV28 and TRBJ2-2; unclear D gene. The CDR3 consists of 12 residues. Germline V gene data show CDR1 as MDHEN and CDR2 as SYDVKM. V shed 8 bases and J shed 5 bases, with 9 bases lying between them. The variable domain in full, completed from reference TRBV28 and TRBJ2-2, reads DVKVTQSSRYLVKRTGEKVFLECVQDMDHENMFWYRQDPGLGLRLIYFSYDVKMKEKGDIPEGYSVSREKKERFSLILESASTNQTSMYLCASQDLTGELFFGEGSRLTVL.

There are a few counts of this clonotype. V is TRBV28 and J is TRBJ2-1; D might be TRBD2 (6 bases). Trimming shortened V by 5 bases and J by 2 bases, and 13 bases separated the two germline ends. The CDR3 consists of 15 residues. CDR1 and CDR2 from the germline V gene are MDHEN and SYDVKM. The CDR3 here is CASSELARAYNEQFF. The CDR3 DNA reads as TGTGCCAGCAGTGAACTAGCCAGGGCCTACAATGAGCAGTTCTTC.

This clonotype occurred many times. Because the CDR3's place on the DNA is in doubt, the DNA is left out and the CDR3 is given as listed by TCRdb. The rearrangement uses TRBV6-2 or TRBV6-3 and TRBJ2-6. Including both end residues, the CDR3 is 17 amino acids long. The germline gives CDR1 MNHEY, CDR2 SVGEGT. CDR3 region: CASSSSDVSSGANVLTF.

This sequence joins TRBV5-5 and TRBJ2-7; 8 bases agree with TRBD2. CDR1 is SGHKS and CDR2 is YYEKEE in the germline V gene (reference sequence). The ends lost 2 bases at V and 5 bases at J; junction bases unmatched: 6. This CDR3 comprises 14 residues. This CDR3 is CASSFGSGGNEQYF. CDR3 in DNA: TGTGCCAGCAGCTTCGGCTCGGGGGGGAACGAGCAGTACTTC.

This clonotype has a count of ten or more. The J gene is TRBJ2-3, the V gene TRBV7-2, with TRBD2 identical over 11 bases. Losses at the gene ends were 6 bases for V and 3 bases for J; bases not matched to a gene: 5. This CDR3 is built from 15 residues. Germline-derived CDR1 and CDR2 are SGHTA and FQGNSA. The CDR3 sequence is CASSKTSGKTDTQYF. The DNA of the CDR3 is TGTGCCAGCAGTAAGACTAGCGGGAAGACAGATACGCAGTATTTT. The full variable domain, in which reference TRBV7-2 and TRBJ2-3 provide the parts outside the CDR3, is GAGVSQSPSNKVTEKGKDVELRCDPISGHTALYWYRQSLGQGLEFLIYFQGNSAPDKSGLPSDRFSAERTGGSVSTLTIQRTQQEDSAVYLCASSKTSGKTDTQYFGPGTRLTVL.

This clonotype was counted at least ten times. The chain couples TRBV20-1 to TRBJ1-5, with D unresolved. The CDR3 sequence is 16 residues long. The V end lost 0 bases, the J end lost 0 bases, and 12 bases lay between the germline ends. The germline CDR1 and CDR2 sequences are DFQATT and SNEGSKA (reference sequence). The CDR3 DNA reads as TGCAGTGCTAGAGATGGGCCAGCAAATAGCAATCAGCCCCAGCATTTT. It codes for CSARDGPANSNQPQHF.

This clonotype has a handful of counts. The J gene is TRBJ1-3, the V gene TRBV12-3 or TRBV12-4; TRBD1 might be the D (5 bases). This CDR3 spans 17 amino acids. Trimming removed 7 bases from V and 0 bases from J, with 19 bases in between. The CDR3 spells CASTFGAKYYSGNTIYF. The DNA of the CDR3 is TGTGCCAGCACCTTCGGGGCCAAATATTACTCTGGAAACACCATATATTTT.

This clonotype has a count of ten or more. The rearrangement joins TRBV20-1 to TRBJ2-3; no clear D. Germline V lookup: CDR1 DFQATT, CDR2 SNEGSKA (reference sequence). This CDR3 is 13 amino acids long. With 7 bases removed from V and 1 base from J, the gap between germline ends came to 12 bases. Here the CDR3 DNA reads TGCAGTGTTCGCGATACTGGCACAGATACGCAGTATTTT. Its protein product is CSVRDTGTDTQYF.

This clonotype showed up many times. The rearrangement joins TRBV5-8 to TRBJ2-3, with TRBD2 matching 12 bases. After removal of 3 bases from V and 2 bases from J, the junction contained 7 bases not matched to a gene. In germline, CDR1 is SGHTS, CDR2 YDEGEE. The CDR3 consists of 17 residues. CDR3 residues: CASSSARLAGDTDTQYF. CDR3 sequence (DNA): TGTGCCAGCAGCTCTGCCAGACTAGCGGGAGACACAGATACGCAGTATTTT.

A remark on this clonotype: With a much larger clone just one base away, this may be a read error. V usage is TRBV12-3 or TRBV12-4 and J usage is TRBJ2-2, with D perhaps TRBD2 (5 bases). The CDR3 loop spans 15 amino acids. The V and J ends lost 5 bases and 3 bases respectively, with 13 bases between them. The CDR3 sequence is CASSRRKRDTGELFF. CDR3 in DNA: TGTGCCAGCAGTCGCCGAAAGAGGGACACCGGGGAGCTGTTTTTT.

This clonotype was counted at least ten times. The chain employs TRBV6-5 and TRBJ2-1; 11 bases line up with TRBD1. The CDR3 consists of 14 residues. Per germline, CDR1 MNHEY and CDR2 SVGAGI. J lost 10 bases, V lost 6 bases, and 8 bases had no gene match. The CDR3 DNA reads TGTGCCAGCAGCTCCGGGACAGGGGGTTCCGAGCAGTTCTTC. Protein sequence: CASSSGTGGSEQFF.

At least ten counts were recorded for this clonotype. V usage is TRBV11-2 and J usage is TRBJ1-6; 11 bases map to TRBD1. Germline V gene sequence: CDR1 SGHAT, CDR2 FQNNGV. J was trimmed by 12 bases and V by 5 bases; bases with no gene match: 9. The CDR3 loop spans 15 amino acids. CDR3 amino acids: CASSRIRDRGLPLHF. In DNA form, the CDR3 reads TGTGCCAGCAGCCGAATCCGGGACAGGGGGTTACCCCTCCACTTT. The whole variable domain, remainder taken from reference TRBV11-2 and TRBJ1-6, is EAGVAQSPRYKIIEKRQSVAFWCNPISGHATLYWYQQILGQGPKLLIQFQNNGVVDDSQLPKDRFSAERLKGVDSTLKIQPAKLEDSAVYLCASSRIRDRGLPLHFGNGTRLTVT.

The chain carries TRBV5-5 and TRBJ2-2; TRBD1 or TRBD2 may be the D gene (5 bases each). The CDR3 has 17 residues. Germline CDR1 SGHKS, CDR2 YYEKEE (reference sequence). V was pared by 3 bases and J by 3 bases, with 18 bases between. Here the CDR3 DNA reads TGTGCCAGCAGCTCCGGGGACCTGGTTTTGGACACCGGGGAGCTGTTTTTT. Protein: CASSSGDLVLDTGELFF.

A remark on this clonotype: Possible read error: a much larger clone is one base away. A read error is likely, as this CDR3 ends without the conserved phenylalanine or tryptophan. The V call is TRBV4-3, the J call TRBJ1-1, with D unresolved. This CDR3 comprises 16 residues. The germline gives CDR1 LGHNA, CDR2 YSLEER. With 1 base removed from V and 1 base from J, the gap between germline ends came to 13 bases. CDR3 in DNA: TGCGCCAGCAGCCAAGTTGTAAGTTCTCCGAACACTGAAGCTTTCTGT. Encoded protein: CASSQVVSSPNTEAFC.